A selection of T cell receptor beta chains follows, all from one sample in a study of identical twins. Each CDR3 protein is one row after TCRdb ran MiXCR on the 5' RACE reads. The sample yields hundreds of thousands of distinct CDR3 sequences, roughly an eighth seen once. These records were also assigned to another study, of yellow fever vaccine responses in identical twins.

Sequencing input: PBMCs. These receptors were taken from a woman between 18 and 30 years old in good health. Each CDR3 is given without its conserved first and last residue. The order of the fields is CDR3 protein, V gene, J gene, clone size. Clone size is stated in some rows and not others, as once, few, many or a class when expanded.

CDR3: ASSLSRYSEQF
V: TRBV28
J: TRBJ2-1
size: few

CDR3: ASSQSSAGEHAIQY
V: TRBV23-1
J: TRBJ2-4
size: -

CDR3: ASSQDRIGAPYEQY
V: TRBV4-1
J: TRBJ2-7
size: many

CDR3: ASSTQTGGSTDTQY
V: TRBV5-1
J: TRBJ2-3
size: few

CDR3: SARGFPDTQY
V: TRBV20-1
J: TRBJ2-3
size: few

CDR3: ASSLRAARFQETQY
V: TRBV27
J: TRBJ2-5
size: few

CDR3: SARVLGHDLETQY
V: TRBV20-1
J: TRBJ2-5
size: -

CDR3: ASSYRARGNQPQH
V: TRBV6-5
J: TRBJ1-5
size: -

CDR3: ASALLAHSSTDTQY
V: TRBV6-1
J: TRBJ2-3
size: -

CDR3: ASSSGLATTDTQY
V: TRBV5-1
J: TRBJ2-3
size: -

CDR3: ASSRVSETQY
V: TRBV3-1
J: TRBJ2-5
size: few

CDR3: ASSSRLVGNEQF
V: TRBV7-2
J: TRBJ2-1
size: many

CDR3: ASSQERQRGARVSYNEQF
V: TRBV4-1
J: TRBJ2-1
size: -

CDR3: ASSLSPPYEQY
V: TRBV27
J: TRBJ2-7
size: -

CDR3: ASSWDLTGQETQY
V: TRBV5-5
J: TRBJ2-5
size: few

CDR3: ASSYSGELGKLF
V: TRBV6-5
J: TRBJ1-4
size: few

CDR3: SAGGGSYEQY
V: TRBV20-1
J: TRBJ2-7
size: many

CDR3: ASSPGLAGEIETQY
V: TRBV18
J: TRBJ2-5
size: -

CDR3: ATSRAARGSIQY
V: TRBV15
J: TRBJ2-4
size: -

CDR3: SASHRDRGYT
V: TRBV20-1
J: TRBJ1-2
size: few

CDR3: SARVQGTMNTEAF
V: TRBV20-1
J: TRBJ1-1
size: few

CDR3: SAIGTSGLGWETQY
V: TRBV20-1
J: TRBJ2-5
size: few

CDR3: ASSFQGLQY
V: TRBV6-6
J: TRBJ2-7
size: few

CDR3: ASSEQGFLGYGYT
V: TRBV6-1
J: TRBJ1-2
size: few

CDR3: ASSIAGLSTQETQY
V: TRBV7-9
J: TRBJ2-5
size: many

CDR3: ASRLLGGKDNEQF
V: TRBV6-1
J: TRBJ2-1
size: few

CDR3: ASSDLGASTDTQY
V: TRBV25-1
J: TRBJ2-3
size: -

CDR3: ASSQTGHLGAEAF
V: TRBV6-1
J: TRBJ1-1
size: few

CDR3: ASSLRGPNTGELF
V: TRBV7-6
J: TRBJ2-2
size: few

CDR3: ASSPNPHRRGGTEAF
V: TRBV6-1
J: TRBJ1-1
size: -

CDR3: AASTGVNQPQH
V: TRBV28
J: TRBJ1-5
size: -

CDR3: SVVGGTVSTDTQY
V: TRBV29-1
J: TRBJ2-3
size: many

CDR3: ASSLDRGPLH
V: TRBV11-3
J: TRBJ1-6
size: few

CDR3: ATSPDGTGSNEQY
V: TRBV24-1
J: TRBJ2-7
size: few

CDR3: SASFSGGYSSYNEQF
V: TRBV20-1
J: TRBJ2-1
size: few

CDR3: SALAGQETQY
V: TRBV20-1
J: TRBJ2-5
size: -

CDR3: ASSEARDRGYEQF
V: TRBV6-1
J: TRBJ2-1
size: -

CDR3: ASSSLAGGSYNEQF
V: TRBV5-1
J: TRBJ2-1
size: many

CDR3: AITTGDRGEAF
V: TRBV19
J: TRBJ1-1
size: -

CDR3: ASSFGTGTGDYGYT
V: TRBV5-1
J: TRBJ1-2
size: few

CDR3: ASSQEVAGALRETQY
V: TRBV4-1
J: TRBJ2-5
size: few

CDR3: SARESGRPY
V: TRBV20-1
J: TRBJ2-7
size: -

CDR3: ASSQEETGELF
V: TRBV3-1
J: TRBJ2-2
size: -

CDR3: ASSQVAGRKETQY
V: TRBV3-1
J: TRBJ2-5
size: -

CDR3: ASSLFASGAGDTQY
V: TRBV12-3/TRBV12-4
J: TRBJ2-3
size: -

CDR3: ASSYSPGTTDTEAF
V: TRBV6-5
J: TRBJ1-1
size: many

CDR3: ASSYGATNGYT
V: TRBV12-3/TRBV12-4
J: TRBJ1-2
size: -

CDR3: ASSTSGRARGHEQF
V: TRBV12-3/TRBV12-4
J: TRBJ2-1
size: -

CDR3: ASSLIGLGRDGYT
V: TRBV7-3
J: TRBJ1-2
size: few

CDR3: ASSPGTGAPLH
V: TRBV28
J: TRBJ1-6
size: -

CDR3: ASSPIGTEGTGELF
V: TRBV4-1
J: TRBJ2-2
size: -

CDR3: ASSLGRGTPRDNEQF
V: TRBV12-3/TRBV12-4
J: TRBJ2-1
size: few

CDR3: ATSIGYKGEQY
V: TRBV15
J: TRBJ2-7
size: -